This is a list of T cell receptor beta chains from one sample in a study of cytomegalovirus exposure and HLA in healthy donors. Data came from immunoSEQ multiplex PCR; TCRdb stores just in-frame clones and leaves some out. The sample has approximately 100,000 clones, roughly 80% seen once. Sample: PBMCs. The receptors were sampled from a man aged 55 to 69 in good health and CMV-seronegative. Both conserved end residues are part of each CDR3. Size tells how often a clone was seen (once, few, many) or the class of an expanded clone, and some rows leave it out.

V gene | clone size | CDR3 protein
TRBV5-1 | few | CASSLQPQGSGQPQHF
TRBV2 | . | CASSPTTGDSPLHF
TRBV5-5 | . | CASSWDRGRNSPLHF
TRBV2 | . | CASSEAPGTVYGYTF
TRBV6-6 | few | CASRIATQGNIQYF
TRBV10-3 | . | CAKPGGIDRVGDTQYF
TRBV6-1 | . | CASSGPTGGRNYGYTF
TRBV5-1 | once | CASSLAGVNSPLHF
TRBV2 | . | CASSKEQGHGYTF
TRBV7-9 | . | CASSSGLLGGFPPLHF
TRBV7-9 | . | CASSSDRTGNIQYF
TRBV7-3 | . | CASSLTRGMAGELFF
TRBV19 | . | CASSMWSSGVRTDTQYF
TRBV27 | . | CASSYRQGIDSTEAFF
TRBV7-2 | . | CASSYRLAGNSGANVLTF
TRBV5-4 | . | CASRSTGNQETQYF
TRBV25-1 | . | CASSEVGRGGDTQYF
TRBV7-3 | few | CASSLGQSQPQHF
TRBV28 | . | CASSLGQLNQPQHF
TRBV19 | . | CASSMLGVPETQYF
TRBV7-3 | . | CASSQTGRDTGELFF
TRBV6-1 | . | CASTPLKVPGYGYTF
TRBV7-2 | . | CASTPVWQGSGYTF
TRBV27 | . | CASASGTVGYGYTF
TRBV5-6 | few | CASSDRDRGLFSYNSPLHF